The next 10 T cell receptor beta chains were all read from a single sample in a study of cytotoxic CD8 clonotypes in ibrutinib-treated CLL. The table came from immunoSEQ multiplex PCR; TCRdb's copy has only in-frame clones and leaves some out. The repertoire holds about 140,000 clones, 85% to 95% seen once, with 10% to 12% in the top ten. Sequences were derived from PBMCs, sampled after 12 months of ibrutinib treatment. The receptor source for this set is a human donor with chronic lymphocytic leukemia.

The J gene is TRBJ1-5, the V gene TRBV19; 12 nucleotides line up with TRBD1. V lost 8 bases and J lost 12; bases outside the gene matches: 11. Germline CDR1 is LNHDA and CDR2 is SQIVND (reference sequence). This CDR3 has 14 amino acids. CDR3 in DNA: TGTGCCAGTGCGCCGGGGACAGGGGGCTTATTCCAGCATTTT. Amino acids: CASAPGTGGLFQHF.

This rearrangement joins TRBV9 to TRBJ2-3; D gene ambiguous. CDR1 is SGDLS, CDR2 YYNGEE, per germline. V was clipped by 1 base and J by 0 bases, with 12 bases between them. The CDR3 has 16 amino acids. CDR3 amino acids: CASSVSPFSSTDTQYF. CDR3 DNA: TGTGCCAGCAGCGTATCCCCTTTCTCTAGCACAGATACGCAGTATTTT.

This clone was recorded only once. The chain joins TRBV7-9 to TRBJ2-7; possible D gene TRBD2, 6 bases. Trimming removed 0 bases from V and 0 bases from J, with 15 bases in between. Germline V gene sequence: CDR1 SEHNR, CDR2 FQNEAQ (reference sequence). This CDR3 contains 17 residues. The CDR3 DNA reads TGTGCCAGCAGCTTAGCCCCCCCCCGGGAGACCTCCTACGAGCAGTACTTC. Translated: CASSLAPPRETSYEQYF.

The chain couples TRBV7-8 to TRBJ1-2; D unclear. The germline V gene encodes CDR1 SGHVS and CDR2 FQNEAQ. The ends were cut back, 0 bases at V and 5 bases at J, with 7 bases in the middle. The CDR3 is 13 amino acids. CDR3 nucleotide sequence: TGTGCCAGCAGCTTAGCGGACTATTATGGCTACACCTTC. This encodes CASSLADYYGYTF.

The V and J genes are TRBV28 and TRBJ1-5; 8 bases match TRBD1. The CDR3 is 15 amino acids. Looked up from germline, CDR1 is MDHEN and CDR2 is SYDVKM. Trimming took 2 bases from V and 9 from J; bases not matched to a gene: 9. The CDR3 sequence: CASSLVGQGGRPQHF. The CDR3 DNA follows: TGTGCCAGCAGTTTAGTTGGACAGGGAGGTCGGCCCCAGCATTTT.

This chain links TRBV4-1 with TRBJ2-5, with D perhaps being TRBD1 or TRBD2 (6 bases each). CDR3 size: 14 residues. Germline V gene sequence: CDR1 MGHRA, CDR2 YSYEKL. The V gene lost 7 bases and the J gene lost 1 base, with 13 bases spanning the gap. This CDR3 reads CASNPGGGQETQYF. DNA for the CDR3: TGCGCCAGCAACCCCGGGGGCGGCCAAGAGACCCAGTACTTC.

A word on this clone: At one end the junction does not follow the germline gene, possibly because of a read error. The V and J genes are TRBV30 and TRBJ1-2; 7 positions match TRBD1. Germline V gene data show CDR1 as GTSNPN and CDR2 as SVGIG (reference sequence). There are 12 residues in the CDR3. CDR3 sequence (DNA): TGTGCCTGGAGTACAGGGGCCCTCCAGCTTGTTTTC. Its translation is CAWSTGALQLVF. Filled out from reference TRBV30 and TRBJ1-2, the complete variable domain reads SQTIHQWPATLVQPVGSPLSLECTVEGTSNPNLYWYRQAAGRGLQLLFYSVGIGQISSEVPQNLSASRPQDRQFILSSKKLLLSDSGFYLCAWSTGALQLVFGSGTRLTVV.

V gene TRBV27 combines with J gene TRBJ2-7; TRBD1 is a possible D gene (6 bases). Germline V gene lookup returns CDR1 MNHEY and CDR2 SMNVEV (reference sequence). CDR3 size: 14 residues. With 0 bases removed from V and 2 bases from J, the gap between germline ends came to 8 bases. The CDR3 is CASSLSQGPYEQYF. The DNA for the CDR3 is TGTGCCAGCAGTTTATCGCAGGGGCCCTACGAGCAGTACTTC.

This chain links TRBV27 with TRBJ2-7, with 10 bases fitting TRBD2. This CDR3 region has 16 residues. V shed 6 bases, J shed 6 bases, and the junction held 14 bases outside the gene matches. Germline V CDR1 and CDR2: MNHEY, SMNVEV (reference sequence). The CDR3 reads CASSTRLAGSSREQYF. CDR3 in DNA: TGTGCCAGCAGCACCCGACTAGCGGGTAGCTCCCGCGAGCAGTACTTC.

V usage is TRBV29-1 and J usage is TRBJ2-6; D uncertain. The germline CDR1 and CDR2 sequences are SQVTM and ANQGSEA. Trimming removed 6 bases at V and 0 bases at J, with 12 bases between. This CDR3 has 15 residues. CDR3 nucleotides: TGCAGCGTGTACACGGGCCGCTCTGGGGCCAACGTCCTGACTTTC. Encoded protein: CSVYTGRSGANVLTF.